A selection of T cell receptor beta chains follows, all from one sample in a study of T cells in Graves' hyperthyroidism and ophthalmopathy. TCRdb redid the calling of the multiplex PCR reads with MiXCR, one entry per CDR3 protein. The profile shows about 500,000 distinct CDR3 sequences, over 35% of them singletons. What was sequenced was peripheral blood or thyroid tissue (not recorded which). The receptors here all came from an adult woman with Graves' disease, either hyperthyroidism or ophthalmopathy (not recorded which). CDR3s include the opening cysteine and the closing phenylalanine or tryptophan. D genes are given only for firm matches. Some rows mark clone size as missing; the rest say once, few, many or name a class of expanded clone.

clone_size d_call j_call v_call cdr3_aa cdr3_nt
. . TRBJ1-2 TRBV7-9 CASSWVPGHPLNYGYTF TGCGCCAGCAGCTGGGTTCCGGGACATCCTTTAAACTATGGCTACACCTTC
. . TRBJ1-1 TRBV5-8 CASRHRGNTEAFF TGTGCCAGCAGGCATAGGGGAAACACTGAAGCTTTCTTT
once TRBD1 TRBJ1-1 TRBV2 CASSEALQGEREAFF TGTGCCAGCAGTGAAGCGCTTCAGGGGGAAAGGGAAGCTTTCTTT
few TRBD1 TRBJ1-2 TRBV7-9 CASSRGRTGDYGYTF TGTGCCAGCAGCCGGGGCAGGACAGGGGACTATGGCTACACCTTC
. TRBD1 TRBJ1-2 TRBV5-1 CASRQDRGRKDYTF TGCGCCAGCAGACAGGACAGGGGGCGAAAAGACTACACCTTC
many . TRBJ1-2 TRBV29-1 CSAPLSYGYTF TGCAGCGCCCCACTTAGTTATGGCTACACCTTC
many TRBD1 TRBJ1-1 TRBV7-2 CASSFLYRGNTEAFF TGTGCCAGCAGCTTCCTGTACAGGGGGAACACTGAAGCTTTCTTT
few TRBD1 TRBJ1-2 TRBV3-1 CASSQYDRESSYTF TGTGCCAGCAGCCAGTATGACAGGGAGTCTAGCTACACCTTC
. TRBD2 TRBJ2-7 TRBV20-1 CSARTGTSLGEQYF TGCAGTGCCAGGACTGGGACTAGTCTGGGCGAGCAGTACTTC
. . TRBJ2-7 TRBV6-5 CASKRNDGGEQYF TGTGCCAGCAAAAGGAATGACGGGGGCGAGCAGTACTTC
many . TRBJ2-5 TRBV10-3 CAIGDGYQETQYF TGTGCCATCGGGGACGGGTACCAAGAGACCCAGTACTTC
. TRBD1 TRBJ1-3 TRBV7-9 CASSLAAGTGILGNTIYF TGTGCCAGCAGCTTAGCTGCCGGGACAGGGATCCTTGGAAACACCATATATTTT
. . TRBJ1-2 TRBV5-5 CASSWGDGGYTF TGTGCCAGCAGCTGGGGAGATGGCGGCTACACCTTC
once . TRBJ2-5 TRBV7-2 CASSLVMAQETQYF TGTGCCAGCAGCTTAGTGATGGCACAAGAGACCCAGTACTTC
. . TRBJ1-4 TRBV10-3 CATSGGSGEKLFF TGTGCCACTTCTGGGGGTAGCGGTGAAAAACTGTTTTTT
. . TRBJ2-7 TRBV7-2 CASSSTGTYNEQYF TGTGCCAGCAGCTCAACGGGGACCTACAATGAGCAGTACTTC
. . TRBJ2-5 TRBV2 CASSEGMYQETQYF TGTGCCAGCAGTGAGGGGATGTACCAAGAGACCCAGTACTTC
once TRBD1 TRBJ2-7 TRBV7-9 CASSQASRDRNYEQYF TGTGCCAGCAGCCAAGCGAGCCGGGACAGGAACTACGAGCAGTACTTC
few . TRBJ1-4 TRBV5-5 CASSLEGGEKLFF TGTGCCAGCAGCTTGGAGGGCGGAGAAAAACTGTTTTTT
. TRBD2 TRBJ2-5 TRBV20-1 CSAERGQETQYF TGCAGTGCAGAGCGGGGCCAAGAGACCCAGTACTTC
. . TRBJ1-1 TRBV20-1 CSAKLGGGNTEAFF TGCAGTGCCAAACTGGGCGGGGGAAACACTGAAGCTTTCTTT
. TRBD2 TRBJ2-1 TRBV2 CASRGAGGPNNEQFF TGTGCCAGCAGGGGAGCGGGAGGGCCTAACAATGAGCAGTTCTTC
. TRBD1 TRBJ1-5 TRBV5-1 CASSTPGQGEGPQHF TGCGCCAGCAGCACGCCGGGACAGGGTGAAGGGCCCCAGCATTTT
. TRBD2 TRBJ2-7 TRBV10-3 CASSSSTGREVEYF TGTGCCAGCAGTTCCTCCACCGGGCGGGAGGTAGAGTACTTC
few . TRBJ1-1 TRBV2 CASRWTRTEAFF TGTGCCAGCCGTTGGACACGCACTGAAGCTTTCTTT
. . TRBJ1-1 TRBV5-1 CASSTGTPNTEAFF TGCGCCAGCAGCACAGGGACACCTAACACTGAGGCTTTCTTT
. TRBD1 TRBJ2-7 TRBV27 CASSFRTGGYEQYF TGTGCCAGCAGTTTTAGAACAGGGGGCTACGAGCAGTACTTC
many TRBD1 TRBJ1-5 TRBV7-9 CASSDTGVVQPQHF TGTGCCAGCAGCGACACAGGGGTGGTTCAGCCCCAGCATTTT
few TRBD1 TRBJ1-1 TRBV28 CASSPPGQGWGEAFF TGTGCCAGCAGTCCCCCGGGACAGGGATGGGGTGAAGCTTTCTTT
. TRBD2 TRBJ2-7 TRBV6-5 CASSKGGLAVYEQYF TGTGCCAGCAGTAAGGGGGGACTAGCGGTCTACGAGCAGTACTTC
. TRBD1 TRBJ2-7 TRBV7-9 CASSAPGQGAYEQYF TGTGCCAGCAGTGCCCCGGGACAGGGGGCCTACGAGCAGTACTTC
. . TRBJ1-1 TRBV9 CASSVGWGEAFF TGTGCCAGCAGCGTAGGATGGGGGGAAGCTTTCTTT
. . TRBJ2-5 TRBV15 CAASSGSGAETQYF TGTGCCGCCAGCAGCGGCTCAGGGGCAGAGACCCAGTACTTC
. TRBD1 TRBJ1-5 TRBV20-1 CSARDQGAQGQPQHF TGCAGTGCTAGAGATCAGGGGGCGCAGGGTCAGCCCCAGCATTTT
. . TRBJ1-1 TRBV2 CASSVGESTEAFF TGTGCCAGCAGTGTGGGGGAATCCACTGAAGCTTTCTTT
many TRBD2 TRBJ2-7 TRBV24-1 CATSGARLAEFYEQYF TGTGCCACCAGTGGTGCGCGACTAGCGGAATTCTACGAGCAGTACTTC
. . TRBJ2-3 TRBV29-1 CSVDLNTDTQYF TGCAGCGTTGACCTTAACACAGATACGCAGTATTTT
few . TRBJ2-7 TRBV5-5 CASSLGGSTYEQYF TGTGCCAGCAGCTTGGGTGGCAGCACCTACGAGCAGTACTTC
many TRBD2 TRBJ2-1 TRBV7-6 CASSGLAGRNEQFF TGTGCCAGCTCCGGACTAGCGGGAAGAAATGAGCAGTTCTTC
many . TRBJ2-7 TRBV20-1 CSANPLGGVRYEQYF TGCAGTGCTAACCCGCTTGGGGGAGTTCGCTACGAGCAGTACTTC
. . TRBJ1-1 TRBV10-3 CAISTPGRTEAFF TGTGCCATCAGTACTCCCGGACGGACTGAAGCTTTCTTT
once . TRBJ2-5 TRBV4-1 CASSQIPGLPRETQYF TGCGCCAGCAGCCAAATCCCGGGACTTCCAAGAGAGACCCAGTACTTC
many . TRBJ1-5 TRBV20-1 CSARETQAQPQHF TGCAGTGCTAGAGAAACACAGGCTCAGCCCCAGCATTTT
few . TRBJ2-7 TRBV6-1 CASSDVGGYEQYF TGTGCCAGCAGTGATGTGGGGGGTTACGAGCAGTACTTC
few . TRBJ1-2 TRBV5-4 CASTLDSNYGYTF TGTGCCAGCACCCTTGACAGTAACTATGGCTACACCTTC
few . TRBJ1-2 TRBV7-9 CASSVGKGYGYTF TGTGCCAGCAGCGTAGGGAAGGGTTATGGCTACACCTTC
once TRBD1 TRBJ2-7 TRBV29-1 CSVEGGQGLYEQYF TGCAGCGTTGAAGGGGGACAGGGGCTTTACGAGCAGTACTTC
. TRBD1 TRBJ2-7 TRBV7-8 CASSRDGSGTGFEQYF TGTGCCAGCAGCCGAGATGGGTCCGGGACAGGGTTCGAGCAGTACTTC